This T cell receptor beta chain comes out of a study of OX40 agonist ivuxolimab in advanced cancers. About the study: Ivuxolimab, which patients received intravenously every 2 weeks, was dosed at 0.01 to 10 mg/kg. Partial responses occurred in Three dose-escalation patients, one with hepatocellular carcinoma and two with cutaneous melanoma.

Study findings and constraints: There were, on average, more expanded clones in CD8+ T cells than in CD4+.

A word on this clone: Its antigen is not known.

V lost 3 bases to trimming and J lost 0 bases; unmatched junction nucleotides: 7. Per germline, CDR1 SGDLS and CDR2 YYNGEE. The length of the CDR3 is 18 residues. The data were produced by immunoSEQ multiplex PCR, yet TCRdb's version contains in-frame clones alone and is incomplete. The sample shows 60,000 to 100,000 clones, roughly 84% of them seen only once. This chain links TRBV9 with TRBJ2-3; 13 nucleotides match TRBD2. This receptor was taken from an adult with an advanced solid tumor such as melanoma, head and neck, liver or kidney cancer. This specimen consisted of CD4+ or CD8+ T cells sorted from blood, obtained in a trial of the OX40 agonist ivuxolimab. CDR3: CASSAGLAGVPSTDTQYF. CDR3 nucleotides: TGTGCCAGCAGCGCAGGACTAGCGGGAGTTCCTAGCACAGATACGCAGTATTTT. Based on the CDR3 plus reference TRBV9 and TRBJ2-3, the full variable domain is DSGVTQTPKHLITATGQRVTLRCSPRSGDLSVYWYQQSLDQGLQFLIQYYNGEERAKGNILERFSAQQFPDLHSELNLSSLELGDSALYFCASSAGLAGVPSTDTQYFGPGTRLTVL.